The 10 T cell receptor beta chains given below trace back to one sample, sequenced in a study of neurological immune-mediated disorders. TCRdb passed the 5' RACE reads through MiXCR, listing each CDR3 protein once. The table includes just under 45,000 distinct CDR3 sequences, 12% detected once. Sequencing used PBMCs. These receptors came from a female donor in good health.

The table lists this clonotype with many counts. This chain connects TRBV9 to TRBJ1-2; the D is unclear. Germline V gene sequence: CDR1 SGDLS, CDR2 YYNGEE. The ends were cut back, 4 bases at V and 0 bases at J, with 16 bases in the middle. This CDR3 has 16 residues. CDR3 coding DNA: TGTGCCAGCAGCTACGATGGTGGACTAGCTAACTATGGCTACACCTTC. This gives the protein CASSYDGGLANYGYTF.

The chain uses TRBV10-3 and TRBJ2-1, with 12 bases aligning to TRBD2. The CDR3 extends over 16 amino acids. V was pared by 4 bases and J by 8 bases, with 9 bases of the junction left unmatched. Germline CDR1 reads ENHRY; CDR2 reads SYGVKD. CDR3 residues: CAISARLAGDRDEQFF. In DNA, the CDR3 is TGTGCCATCAGTGCCCGACTAGCGGGGGACCGGGATGAGCAGTTCTTC.

V usage is TRBV24-1 and J usage is TRBJ2-3; 8 positions agree with TRBD1. CDR3 length equals 15 residues. Looked up from germline, CDR1 is KGHDR and CDR2 is SFDVKD. Trimming at V came to 3 bases and at J to 4 bases, leaving 5 bases not matched to a gene. As DNA, the CDR3 is TGTGCCACCAGTGATATAGGACAGGGTCCAGATACGCAGTATTTT. Amino acid sequence: CATSDIGQGPDTQYF.

The CDR3 DNA reads TGCAGTGCTCTCCCCGTAGGCCTCTATTCCGAGCAGTACTTC. It specifies CSALPVGLYSEQYF. The rearrangement joins TRBV20-1 to TRBJ2-7; D is undetermined. Per germline, CDR1 DFQATT and CDR2 SNEGSKA (reference sequence). CDR3 length: 14 amino acids. The V gene lost 5 bases and the J gene lost 6 bases, with 20 bases spanning the gap.

The chain employs TRBV2 and TRBJ1-1; no reliable D call. The CDR3 is 13 residues long. Germline loops: CDR1 SNHLY, CDR2 FYNNEI. Trimming took 8 bases from V and 5 from J, leaving 15 bases between them. CDR3 in amino acids: CASDLSGFTEAFF. The CDR3 bases are TGTGCCAGCGACCTCTCCGGTTTTACTGAAGCTTTCTTT. The complete variable domain, with remaining parts taken from reference TRBV2 and TRBJ1-1, reads EPEVTQTPSHQVTQMGQEVILRCVPISNHLYFYWYRQILGQKVEFLVSFYNNEISEKSEIFDDQFSVERPDGSNFTLKIRSTKLEDSAMYFCASDLSGFTEAFFGQGTRLTVV.

This rearrangement joins TRBV5-1 to TRBJ1-1; 7 positions match TRBD1. Trimming took 7 bases from V and 1 from J; bases not matched to a gene: 10. The CDR3 extends over 15 amino acids. CDR1 and CDR2 from the germline V gene are SGHRS and YFSETQ. CDR3 residues: CASPRQGGGNTEAFF. In DNA, the CDR3 is TGCGCCAGCCCCCGACAGGGAGGGGGGAACACTGAAGCTTTCTTT. Based on the CDR3 plus reference TRBV5-1 and TRBJ1-1, the full variable domain is KAGVTQTPRYLIKTRGQQVTLSCSPISGHRSVSWYQQTPGQGLQFLFEYFSETQRNKGNFPGRFSGRQFSNSRSEMNVSTLELGDSALYLCASPRQGGGNTEAFFGQGTRLTVV.

This clonotype was counted ten times or more. The chain links TRBV20-1 to TRBJ1-2; possible D gene TRBD1, 5 bases. The CDR3 loop spans 14 amino acids. V shed 1 base and J shed 8 bases, with 17 bases lying between them. The germline gives CDR1 DFQATT, CDR2 SNEGSKA (reference sequence). CDR3 amino acids: CSARAGAPTGGYTF. The CDR3 nucleotides read TGCAGTGCTAGAGCCGGGGCTCCGACGGGGGGCTACACCTTC.

In this sample, this clonotype turned up many times. The rearrangement links TRBV10-3 to TRBJ1-1; 9 nucleotides align to TRBD1. The V gene's germline CDR1 is ENHRY and CDR2 SYGVKD. Unmatched junction bases numbered 7, after V lost 9 bases and J lost 5 bases. This CDR3 region has 13 residues. Written as DNA, the CDR3 is TGTGCCATAAGGACAGGGGTTGGTACTGAAGCTTTCTTT. This codes for CAIRTGVGTEAFF.

This clonotype was counted at least ten times. The V call is TRBV27, the J call TRBJ2-7; D perhaps matches TRBD1 (5 bases). This CDR3 is 15 amino acids long. V lost 2 bases and J 2 bases, leaving 13 bases between the germline ends. Germline lookup yields CDR1 MNHEY and CDR2 SMNVEV (reference sequence). The chain's CDR3 is CASSLGQGKTYEQYF. Written as DNA, the CDR3 is TGTGCCAGCAGTTTAGGGCAGGGTAAAACCTACGAGCAGTACTTC.

This clonotype was counted ten times or more. The chain joins TRBV5-1 to TRBJ2-7; 7 bases line up with TRBD1. CDR1 and CDR2 (germline): SGHRS, YFSETQ. J was trimmed by 2 bases and V by 7 bases; bases with no gene match: 9. The CDR3 is 14 amino acids. The CDR3 loop is CASGEVQGAYEQYF. The CDR3, as DNA: TGCGCCAGCGGAGAGGTTCAGGGGGCCTACGAGCAGTACTTC.